These T cell receptor beta chains were read from a single sample in a study of T cells in Graves' hyperthyroidism and ophthalmopathy. TCRdb reprocessed the multiplex PCR reads via MiXCR and lists one record per CDR3 protein. The table has about 360,000 distinct CDR3 sequences, about 12% seen once. Sequenced sample: blood. These receptors were obtained from a woman between 18 and 29 years old with Graves' hyperthyroidism. Each CDR3 is given with its conserved first and last residue. A D gene is named only where the DNA matches it firmly. Not all rows give a size; the values are once, few, many and, for expanded clones, a class.

J gene: TRBJ1-5; clone size: few; V gene: TRBV19; D gene: .; CDR3 protein: CASSIYEIGNQPQHF; CDR3 DNA: TGTGCCAGTAGTATATATGAGATTGGGAATCAGCCCCAGCATTTT
J gene: TRBJ2-5; clone size: many; V gene: TRBV4-1; D gene: TRBD2; CDR3 protein: CASSDSGERETQYF; CDR3 DNA: TGCGCCAGCAGCGATAGCGGGGAAAGGGAGACCCAGTACTTC
J gene: TRBJ2-7; clone size: many; V gene: TRBV6-1; D gene: TRBD1; CDR3 protein: CASRSGTGLSHEQYF; CDR3 DNA: TGTGCCAGCAGGTCCGGGACAGGCCTATCCCACGAGCAGTACTTC
J gene: TRBJ1-2; clone size: few; V gene: TRBV29-1; D gene: .; CDR3 protein: CSVEGFRGGYTF; CDR3 DNA: TGCAGCGTGGAGGGCTTCAGGGGCGGCTACACCTTC
J gene: TRBJ1-2; clone size: many; V gene: TRBV29-1; D gene: .; CDR3 protein: CSVDDQGPYGYTF; CDR3 DNA: TGCAGCGTTGACGACCAGGGGCCCTATGGCTACACCTTC
J gene: TRBJ2-2; clone size: few; V gene: TRBV20-1; D gene: .; CDR3 protein: CSAPNSPNRLTNTGELFF; CDR3 DNA: TGCAGTGCCCCCAATTCTCCTAACAGATTAACCAACACCGGGGAGCTGTTTTTT
J gene: TRBJ2-5; clone size: .; V gene: TRBV29-1; D gene: TRBD2; CDR3 protein: CSVENTPSGPTYF; CDR3 DNA: TGCAGCGTTGAAAACACTCCTAGCGGCCCAACGTACTTC
J gene: TRBJ2-1; clone size: many; V gene: TRBV24-1; D gene: .; CDR3 protein: CATSGAGKRYNEQFF; CDR3 DNA: TGTGCCACCAGTGGGGCCGGGAAACGCTACAATGAGCAGTTCTTC
J gene: TRBJ2-3; clone size: many; V gene: TRBV27; D gene: .; CDR3 protein: CASSLGPNTQYF; CDR3 DNA: TGTGCCAGCAGTTTAGGACCAAATACGCAGTATTTT
J gene: TRBJ1-4; clone size: .; V gene: TRBV5-4; D gene: .; CDR3 protein: CASSSNRAYNEKLFF; CDR3 DNA: TGTGCCAGCAGCTCAAACCGGGCCTATAATGAAAAACTGTTTTTT
J gene: TRBJ2-7; clone size: .; V gene: TRBV6-1; D gene: .; CDR3 protein: CASRSYGHSYEQYF; CDR3 DNA: TGTGCCAGCAGGTCCTACGGACACTCCTACGAGCAGTACTTC
J gene: TRBJ2-7; clone size: many; V gene: TRBV5-1; D gene: .; CDR3 protein: CASSHLGSHYEQYF; CDR3 DNA: TGCGCCAGCAGCCATTTAGGGAGCCACTACGAGCAGTACTTC
J gene: TRBJ2-1; clone size: many; V gene: TRBV28; D gene: .; CDR3 protein: CASSLWRGAGVGEQFF; CDR3 DNA: TGTGCCAGCAGTTTATGGAGGGGGGCGGGAGTGGGGGAGCAGTTCTTC
J gene: TRBJ1-1; clone size: many; V gene: TRBV7-9; D gene: .; CDR3 protein: CASSSRSWQLNTEAFF; CDR3 DNA: TGTGCCAGCAGCTCTAGGTCTTGGCAGTTGAACACTGAAGCTTTCTTT
J gene: TRBJ2-6; clone size: many; V gene: TRBV2; D gene: TRBD1; CDR3 protein: CASRVPGQPTGANVLTF; CDR3 DNA: TGTGCCAGCAGGGTCCCGGGACAGCCCACAGGGGCCAACGTCCTGACTTTC
J gene: TRBJ2-7; clone size: many; V gene: TRBV7-9; D gene: TRBD2; CDR3 protein: CASSPGGLYEQYF; CDR3 DNA: TGTGCCAGCAGCCCGGGAGGGCTCTACGAGCAGTACTTC
J gene: TRBJ2-5; clone size: .; V gene: TRBV7-2; D gene: .; CDR3 protein: CASSLAITETQYF; CDR3 DNA: TGTGCCAGCAGCTTAGCGATAACTGAGACCCAGTACTTC
J gene: TRBJ2-5; clone size: many; V gene: TRBV6-1; D gene: .; CDR3 protein: CASSYGLKGRETQYF; CDR3 DNA: TGTGCCAGCAGTTACGGACTAAAGGGGCGGGAGACCCAGTACTTC
J gene: TRBJ1-6; clone size: .; V gene: TRBV5-6; D gene: .; CDR3 protein: CASSWGGGQGSYSPLHF; CDR3 DNA: TGTGCCAGCAGCTGGGGTGGAGGGCAGGGGTCCTATTCACCCCTCCACTTT
J gene: TRBJ2-5; clone size: .; V gene: TRBV9; D gene: .; CDR3 protein: CASSVRSQETQYF; CDR3 DNA: TGTGCCAGCAGCGTGCGGTCGCAAGAGACCCAGTACTTC
J gene: TRBJ1-1; clone size: .; V gene: TRBV7-9; D gene: .; CDR3 protein: CASSLIGRNTEAFF; CDR3 DNA: TGCGCCAGCAGCTTGATTGGACGGAACACTGAAGCTTTCTTT
J gene: TRBJ2-5; clone size: .; V gene: TRBV12-3/TRBV12-4; D gene: .; CDR3 protein: CASTNRGGETQYF; CDR3 DNA: TGTGCCAGCACAAATAGGGGAGGAGAGACCCAGTACTTC
J gene: TRBJ1-1; clone size: many; V gene: TRBV28; D gene: .; CDR3 protein: CATIIPGLFTEAFF; CDR3 DNA: TGTGCCACTATAATCCCGGGACTTTTCACTGAAGCTTTCTTT
J gene: TRBJ1-2; clone size: .; V gene: TRBV20-1; D gene: .; CDR3 protein: CSAAPRSHYGYTF; CDR3 DNA: TGCAGTGCTGCCCCCCGGTCTCACTATGGCTACACCTTC
J gene: TRBJ1-5; clone size: few; V gene: TRBV6-1; D gene: .; CDR3 protein: CASSEYLSGRQPQHF; CDR3 DNA: TGTGCCAGCAGTGAATATTTGTCGGGGAGACAGCCCCAGCATTTT
J gene: TRBJ2-1; clone size: many; V gene: TRBV20-1; D gene: TRBD2; CDR3 protein: CSARVTSVEQFF; CDR3 DNA: TGCAGTGCTAGAGTCACTAGCGTTGAGCAGTTCTTC
J gene: TRBJ1-6; clone size: .; V gene: TRBV7-2; D gene: .; CDR3 protein: CASSFQNIFSGSPLHF; CDR3 DNA: TGTGCCAGCAGCTTTCAAAATATCTTCTCGGGGTCACCCCTCCACTTT
J gene: TRBJ2-1; clone size: .; V gene: TRBV10-3; D gene: TRBD1; CDR3 protein: CAIGQGINYNEQFF; CDR3 DNA: TGTGCCATCGGACAGGGAATAAACTACAATGAGCAGTTCTTC
J gene: TRBJ1-2; clone size: many; V gene: TRBV20-1; D gene: .; CDR3 protein: CSAPYIDGYTF; CDR3 DNA: TGCAGTGCTCCTTACATCGATGGCTACACCTTC
J gene: TRBJ2-3; clone size: many; V gene: TRBV28; D gene: TRBD1; CDR3 protein: CASSLPDRGTDTQYF; CDR3 DNA: TGTGCCAGCAGTTTACCTGACAGGGGCACAGATACGCAGTATTTT